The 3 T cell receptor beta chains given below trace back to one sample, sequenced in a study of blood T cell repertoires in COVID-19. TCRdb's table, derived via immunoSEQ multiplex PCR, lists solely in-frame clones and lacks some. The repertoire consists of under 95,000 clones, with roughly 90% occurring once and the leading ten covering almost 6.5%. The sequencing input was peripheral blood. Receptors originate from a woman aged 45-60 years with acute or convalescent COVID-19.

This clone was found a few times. The CDR3 DNA follows: TGCGCCAGCAGCTTGGGCGGGGACTGGGATGGCTACACCTTC. Translating it yields CASSLGGDWDGYTF. The V call is TRBV5-1, the J call TRBJ1-2, with D maybe TRBD1 (5 bases). V was cut by 0 bases and J by 6 bases, with 12 bases left in between. The germline V gene encodes CDR1 SGHRS and CDR2 YFSETQ. CDR3 length equals 14 residues.

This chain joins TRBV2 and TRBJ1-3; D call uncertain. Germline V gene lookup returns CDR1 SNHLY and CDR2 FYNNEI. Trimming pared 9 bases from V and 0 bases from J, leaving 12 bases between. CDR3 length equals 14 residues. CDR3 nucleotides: TGTGCCAGTACCGCGGCCCGCTCTGGAAACACCATATATTTT. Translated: CASTAARSGNTIYF.

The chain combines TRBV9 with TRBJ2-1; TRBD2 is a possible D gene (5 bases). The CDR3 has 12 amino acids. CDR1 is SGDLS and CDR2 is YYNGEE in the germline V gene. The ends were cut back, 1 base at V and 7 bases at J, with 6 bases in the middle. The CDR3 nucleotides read TGTGCCAGCAGCGTACGGGAAAATGAGCAGTTCTTC. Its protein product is CASSVRENEQFF.